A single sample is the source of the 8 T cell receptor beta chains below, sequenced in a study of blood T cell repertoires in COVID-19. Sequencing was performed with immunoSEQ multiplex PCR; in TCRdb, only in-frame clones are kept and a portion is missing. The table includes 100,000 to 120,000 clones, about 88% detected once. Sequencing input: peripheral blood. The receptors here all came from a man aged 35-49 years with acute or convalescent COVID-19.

CDR3 bases: TGCGCCAGCAGCCAGGGGGGGACTAGCCTCCCTGGAATGCAGTACTTC. It specifies CASSQGGTSLPGMQYF. The rearrangement links TRBV4-1 to TRBJ2-7; TRBD2 aligns across 9 bases. The V gene's germline CDR1 is MGHRA and CDR2 YSYEKL. Trimming at V came to 3 bases and at J to 9 bases, leaving 15 bases not matched to a gene. The length of the CDR3 is 16 residues.

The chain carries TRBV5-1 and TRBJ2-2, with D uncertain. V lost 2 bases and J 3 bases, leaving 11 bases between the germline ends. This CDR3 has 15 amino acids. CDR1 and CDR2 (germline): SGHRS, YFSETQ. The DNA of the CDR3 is TGCGCCAGCAGCTTCCAGGCGCCGGACACCGGGGAGCTGTTTTTT. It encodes CASSFQAPDTGELFF.

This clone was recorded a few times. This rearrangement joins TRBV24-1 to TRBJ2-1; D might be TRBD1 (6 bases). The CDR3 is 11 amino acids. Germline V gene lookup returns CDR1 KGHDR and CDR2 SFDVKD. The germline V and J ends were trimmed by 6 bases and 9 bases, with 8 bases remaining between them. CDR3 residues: CATSTGPEQFF. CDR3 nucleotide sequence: TGTGCCACCAGTACAGGGCCTGAGCAGTTCTTC.

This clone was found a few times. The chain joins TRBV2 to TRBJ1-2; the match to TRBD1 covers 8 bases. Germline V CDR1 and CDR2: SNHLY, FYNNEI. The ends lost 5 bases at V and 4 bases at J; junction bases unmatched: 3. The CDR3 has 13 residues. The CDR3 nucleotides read TGTGCCAGCAGTTCGACAGGGGCCTATGGCTACACCTTC. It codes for CASSSTGAYGYTF.

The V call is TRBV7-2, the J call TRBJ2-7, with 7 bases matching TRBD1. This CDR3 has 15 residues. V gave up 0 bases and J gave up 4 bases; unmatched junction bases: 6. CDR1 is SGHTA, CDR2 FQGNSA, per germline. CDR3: CASSLAGDSYYEQYF. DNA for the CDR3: TGTGCCAGCAGCTTAGCGGGGGACAGTTATTACGAGCAGTACTTC.

CDR3 sequence (DNA): TGTGCCTGGAGTGCGACAGGGAAAAGCTCCTACGAGCAGTACTTC. Its protein is CAWSATGKSSYEQYF. The chain employs TRBV30 and TRBJ2-7; 7 nucleotides match TRBD1. Per the germline V gene, CDR1 is GTSNPN and CDR2 is SVGIG (reference sequence). The CDR3 loop spans 15 amino acids. Trimming took 1 base from V and 0 from J; bases not matched to a gene: 6.

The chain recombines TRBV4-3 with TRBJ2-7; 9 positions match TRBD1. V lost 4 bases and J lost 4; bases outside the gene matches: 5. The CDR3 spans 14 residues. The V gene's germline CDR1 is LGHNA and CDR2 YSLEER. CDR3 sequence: CASSLGQGTYEQYF. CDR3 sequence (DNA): TGCGCCAGCAGCCTCGGACAGGGGACATACGAGCAGTACTTC.

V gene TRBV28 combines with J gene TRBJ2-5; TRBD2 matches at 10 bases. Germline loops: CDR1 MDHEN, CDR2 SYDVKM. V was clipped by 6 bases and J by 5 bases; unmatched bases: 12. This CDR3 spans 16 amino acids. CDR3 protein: CASSPLRLAGLETQYF. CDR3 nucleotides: TGTGCCAGCAGCCCCCTCCGACTAGCGGGTCTGGAGACCCAGTACTTC.